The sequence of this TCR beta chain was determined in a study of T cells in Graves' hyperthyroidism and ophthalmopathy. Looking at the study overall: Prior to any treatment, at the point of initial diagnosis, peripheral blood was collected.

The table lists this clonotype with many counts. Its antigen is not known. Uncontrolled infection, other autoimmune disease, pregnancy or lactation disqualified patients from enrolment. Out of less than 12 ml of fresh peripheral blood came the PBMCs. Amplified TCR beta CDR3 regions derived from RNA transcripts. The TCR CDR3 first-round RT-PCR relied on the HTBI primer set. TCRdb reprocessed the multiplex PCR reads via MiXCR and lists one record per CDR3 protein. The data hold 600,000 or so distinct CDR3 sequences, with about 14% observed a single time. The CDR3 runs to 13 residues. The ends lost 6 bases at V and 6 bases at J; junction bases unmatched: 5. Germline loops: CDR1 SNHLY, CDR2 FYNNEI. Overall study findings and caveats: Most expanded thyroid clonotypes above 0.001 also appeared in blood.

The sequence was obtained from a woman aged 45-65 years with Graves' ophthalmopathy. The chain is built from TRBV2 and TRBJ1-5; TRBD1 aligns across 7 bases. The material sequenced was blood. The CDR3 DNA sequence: TGTGCCAGCAGAGACAGGGTAGGTCAGCCCCAGCATTTT. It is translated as CASRDRVGQPQHF.